This T cell receptor beta chain was identified in a study of radiation and T cells in renal cell carcinoma. This clone was recorded a few times. The CDR3 runs to 14 residues. V lost 1 base to trimming and J lost 5 bases, with 11 bases between them. From germline, CDR1 is LGHNA and CDR2 YSLEER. Libraries were prepared by immunoSEQ multiplex PCR; TCRdb keeps only in-frame clonotypes and omits some of them. The sample yields tens of thousands of clones, about 74% seen once. Time point given: blood 4 weeks post-SBRT, at nephrectomy. The treatment: 15 Gy SBRT to primary tumor, nephrectomy 4 weeks later. Nephrectomy followed 15 Gy stereotactic body radiation by 4 weeks. The tumor was a clear cell renal cell carcinoma.

This TCR was sampled from a man aged 55 to 70 with renal cell carcinoma. The sample consisted of blood, taken from a patient whose treatment included radiotherapy and nephrectomy. The V call is TRBV4-3, the J call TRBJ1-2; D is unclear. The CDR3, as DNA: TGCGCCAGCAGCCAAGGAGACGGCGGGTATGGCTACACCTTC. Translated: CASSQGDGGYGYTF.